This T cell receptor (beta chain) is from a study of T cell clonality in common variable immunodeficiency. CDR1 and CDR2 from the germline V gene are SGHRS and YFSETQ. The V end was cut by 0 bases, the J end by 1 base, with 7 bases between. The CDR3 has 14 residues. The data were produced by immunoSEQ multiplex PCR, yet TCRdb's version contains in-frame clones alone and is incomplete. The record shows roughly 57,000 clones for this sample, with no singletons present. This clone has ten or more counts. The CDR3 end falls 3 residues outside the read, so it is completed with the germline J gene. The sequence was collected from a person between 18 and 75 years old in good health. The sequencing input was peripheral blood mononuclear cells. The chain has TRBV5-1 and TRBJ1-2; tentative D call: TRBD1 (5 bases). The part of the CDR3 DNA that was read is TGCGCCAGCAGCTTGGGACAGAGTAACTATGGC. This encodes CASSLGQSNYG. The whole CDR3 reads CASSLGQSNYGYTF.